This TCR beta chain was sequenced during a study of T cells in narcolepsy. Study-wide findings and caveats: Autoreactive HCRT-specific and TRIB2-specific clonotypes were marked in same-patient CSF-versus-blood CD4+ comparisons.

The CDR3 is 14 residues long. Trimming shortened V by 4 bases and J by 1 base, and 10 bases separated the two germline ends. Germline CDR1 and CDR2: SGHTA and FQGNSA. Profiling relied on immunoSEQ multiplex PCR, and the TCRdb table lists in-frame clones only, not all of them. The data hold roughly 16,000 clones, with approximately 83% observed a single time. Comments on this clone: Its antigen is undetermined.

The rearrangement joins TRBV7-2 to TRBJ1-2; D ambiguous. Input material: memory (CD45RA-) CD4+ T cells from blood. This TCR was sampled from a human donor in good health. CDR3 bases: TGTGCCAGCAGCTCCCGTAGAGTTAACTATGGCTACACCTTC. Translating it yields CASSSRRVNYGYTF.